This T cell receptor (beta chain) was sequenced during a study of beta chain features in type 1 diabetes. Study-level findings and limits: TCRB CDR3s were moderately but significantly shorter in Type 1 diabetes patients in all four CD4+ subsets.

The CDR3 contains 13 residues. In germline, CDR1 is SQVTM, CDR2 ANQGSEA. The trim removed 7 bases at V and 2 bases at J, leaving 6 bases unmatched. Notes on this clone: The target antigen is unknown.

The entirety of the isolated RNA underwent reverse transcription, so expressed TCRB transcripts were sequenced. Sequencing was performed with immunoSEQ multiplex PCR; in TCRdb, only in-frame clones are kept and a portion is missing. This repertoire shows hundreds of thousands of clones, 10% to 15% found once; its top ten account for approximately 0.02%. Sequenced sample: naive CD4+ T cells from blood. The chain is built from TRBV29-1 and TRBJ1-1; 8 nucleotides align to TRBD1. This TCR was sampled from a man between 18 and 29 years old with type 1 diabetes. The CDR3, as DNA: TGCAGCGCCCCAGGGGGCGCTAACACTGAAGCTTTCTTT. It yields the protein CSAPGGANTEAFF.